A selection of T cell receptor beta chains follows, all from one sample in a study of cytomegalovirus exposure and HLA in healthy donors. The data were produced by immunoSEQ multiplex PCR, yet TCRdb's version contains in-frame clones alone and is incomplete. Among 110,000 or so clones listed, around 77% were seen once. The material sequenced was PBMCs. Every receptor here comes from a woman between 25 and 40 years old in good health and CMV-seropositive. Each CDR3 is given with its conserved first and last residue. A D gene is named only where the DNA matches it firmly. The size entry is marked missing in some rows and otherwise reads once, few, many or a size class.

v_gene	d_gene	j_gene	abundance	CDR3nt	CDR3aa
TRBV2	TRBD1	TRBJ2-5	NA	TGTGCCAGTGGGGGACAGGGGGCTCGAGAGACCCAGTACTTC	CASGGQGARETQYF
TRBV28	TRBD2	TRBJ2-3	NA	TGTGCCAGCAGCCGAAGCGGGAGGGCCACGCAGTATTTT	CASSRSGRATQYF
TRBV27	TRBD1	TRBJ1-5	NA	TGTGCCAGCAGTCCCCGGGACAGTTGGGAGAGCAATCAGCCCCAGCATTTT	CASSPRDSWESNQPQHF
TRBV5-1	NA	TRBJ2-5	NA	TGCGCCAGCACCCAAGCGCCCAGGGGACAAGGGACCCAGTACTTC	CASTQAPRGQGTQYF
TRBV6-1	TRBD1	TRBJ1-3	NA	TGTGCCAGCAGTGAACTTATCAGGGGGCCGGGAAACACCATATATTTT	CASSELIRGPGNTIYF
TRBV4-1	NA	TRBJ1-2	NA	TGCGCCAGCAGCCAAACCGCGGGGGCGGACTATTATGGCTACACCTTC	CASSQTAGADYYGYTF
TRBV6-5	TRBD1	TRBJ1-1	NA	TGTGCCAGCAGTCAACGCAGGGGGCGCGGCACTGAAGCTTTCTTT	CASSQRRGRGTEAFF
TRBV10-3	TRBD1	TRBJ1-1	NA	TGTGCCATCAGTCTGGACAGGGCCACTGAAGCTTTCTTT	CAISLDRATEAFF
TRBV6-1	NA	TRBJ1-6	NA	TGTGCCAGCAGTTTGCGTCGAGGTGACTCACCCCTCCACTTT	CASSLRRGDSPLHF
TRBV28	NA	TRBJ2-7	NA	TGTGCCAGCAAGAAGGGGGGGAGCTCCTACGAGCAGTACTTC	CASKKGGSSYEQYF
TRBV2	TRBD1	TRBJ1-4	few	TGTGCCAGCGACCCAGGCTGGGACAGGGATGGGACTAATGAAAAACTGTTTTTT	CASDPGWDRDGTNEKLFF
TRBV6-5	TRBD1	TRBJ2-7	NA	TGTGCCAGCAGCCCCTCTTGGGGACAGTACGAGCAGTACTTC	CASSPSWGQYEQYF
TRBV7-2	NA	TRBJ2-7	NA	TGTGCCAGCAGCTTCGTGGGAGTAGGAGACGAGCAGTACTTC	CASSFVGVGDEQYF
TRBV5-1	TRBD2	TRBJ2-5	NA	TGCGCCAGCAGCTTGGCCCTTAGCGGGGGGGCTGGAGAGACCCAGTACTTC	CASSLALSGGAGETQYF
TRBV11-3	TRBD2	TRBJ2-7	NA	TGTGCCAGCAGCTTTGATTTAGCGGGAGGACAGGGTTACGAGCAGTACTTC	CASSFDLAGGQGYEQYF
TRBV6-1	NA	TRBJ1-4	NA	TGTGCCAGCAGTGATTGGGGGCTATATGAAAAACTGTTTTTT	CASSDWGLYEKLFF
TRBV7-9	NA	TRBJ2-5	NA	TGTGCCAGCAGCTCCAATAAGGGGAAAGAGACCCAGTACTTC	CASSSNKGKETQYF
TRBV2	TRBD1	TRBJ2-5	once	TGTGCCAGCAGCCCGGGACAGAGCCAAGAGACCCAGTACTTC	CASSPGQSQETQYF
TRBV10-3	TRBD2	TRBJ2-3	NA	TGTGCCATCAGCTCCGGGACTAGCGGGAGTTTGGGCACAGATACGCAGTATTTT	CAISSGTSGSLGTDTQYF
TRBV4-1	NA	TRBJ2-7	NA	TGCGCCAGCAGCCACCCTGCGCCCTCCTACGAGCAGTACTTC	CASSHPAPSYEQYF
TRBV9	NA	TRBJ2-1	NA	TGTGCCAGCAGCGTAGAGCCAGGGGCATCCTACAATGAGCAGTTCTTC	CASSVEPGASYNEQFF
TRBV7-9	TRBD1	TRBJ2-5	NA	TGTGCCAGCAGCTTAGATACAGGGGGAGGCGAGACCCAGTACTTC	CASSLDTGGGETQYF
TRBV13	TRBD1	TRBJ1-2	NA	TGTGCCAGCAGCTTAAGGGACAGGGACTATGGCTACACCTTC	CASSLRDRDYGYTF
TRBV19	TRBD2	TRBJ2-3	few	TGTGCCAGTAGTATTCAAGCGGGGGGGATAAATACGCAGTATTTT	CASSIQAGGINTQYF
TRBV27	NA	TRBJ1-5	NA	TGTGCCAGCAGTTTAAATTGGGCCTCCGATCAGCCCCAGCATTTT	CASSLNWASDQPQHF
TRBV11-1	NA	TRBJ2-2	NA	TGTGCCAGCAGCTTACGGTTGGACACCGGGGAGCTGTTTTTT	CASSLRLDTGELFF
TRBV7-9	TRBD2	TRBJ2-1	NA	TGTGCCAGCAGGTACGGGGAGCGGGATTACAATGAGCAGTTCTTC	CASRYGERDYNEQFF
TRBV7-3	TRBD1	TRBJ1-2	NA	TGTGCCAGCAGCTTACCCGGGACAGCTAACTATGGCTACACCTTC	CASSLPGTANYGYTF
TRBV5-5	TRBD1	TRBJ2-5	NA	TGTGCCAGCAGCTTGGGGGTGACAGGGGGAGAAGAGACCCAGTACTTC	CASSLGVTGGEETQYF
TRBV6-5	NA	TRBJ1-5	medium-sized	TGTGCCAGCAGTTACTCGCAGGATCAGCCCCAGCATTTT	CASSYSQDQPQHF
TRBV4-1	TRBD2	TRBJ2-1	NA	TGCGCCAGCAGCGGCCCCGGGACTACCGCCGACAATGAGCAGTTCTTC	CASSGPGTTADNEQFF
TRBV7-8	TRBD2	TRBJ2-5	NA	TGTGCCAGCAGCCGGGGGGTACGGACCCAAGAGACCCAGTACTTC	CASSRGVRTQETQYF
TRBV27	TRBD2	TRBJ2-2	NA	TGTGCCAGCAGTGGGACTAGCGCCTTCCTTGGGGACACCGGGGAGCTGTTTTTT	CASSGTSAFLGDTGELFF
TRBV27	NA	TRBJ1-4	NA	TGTGCCAGCAGTTTATATGGGGCAGGCGATGAAAAACTGTTTTTT	CASSLYGAGDEKLFF
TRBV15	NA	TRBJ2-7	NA	TGTGCCACCAGCAGACAGGGTGGGACCTACGAGCAGTACTTC	CATSRQGGTYEQYF
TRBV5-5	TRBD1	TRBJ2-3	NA	TGTGCCAGCAGCCCTGGACAGGGGGAGGTAGATACGCAGTATTTT	CASSPGQGEVDTQYF
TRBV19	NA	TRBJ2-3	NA	TGTGCCAGTAGTATAAGGGGGACCGGCACAGATACGCAGTATTTT	CASSIRGTGTDTQYF
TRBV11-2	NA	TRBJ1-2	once	TGTGCCAGCAGCTCATTATTCCCCGCTGCCCGGGGAGACTATGGCTACACCTTC	CASSSLFPAARGDYGYTF
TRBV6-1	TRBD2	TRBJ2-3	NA	TGTGCCAGCAGTCTAGCGGGAGATTTGCCAGATACGCAGTATTTT	CASSLAGDLPDTQYF
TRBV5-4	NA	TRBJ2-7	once	TGTGCCAGCAGCTTGGTAGCGCCCAGCTCCTACGAGCAGTACTTC	CASSLVAPSSYEQYF
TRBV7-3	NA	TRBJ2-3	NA	TGTGCCAGCAGCACAGGGACTATGGATACGCAGTATTTT	CASSTGTMDTQYF
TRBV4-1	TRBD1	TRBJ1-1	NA	TGCGCCAGCAGCCATGATCAGGGGGCCTGGGGGGCTTTCTTT	CASSHDQGAWGAFF
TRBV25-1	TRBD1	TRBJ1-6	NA	TGTGCCAGCAGGGAGAGGGGGCAGGCTTCACCCCTCCACTTT	CASRERGQASPLHF
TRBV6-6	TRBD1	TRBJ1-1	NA	TGTGCCAGCAGCAAAGGGGGCAGGGGGCTGGCTGAAGCTTTCTTT	CASSKGGRGLAEAFF
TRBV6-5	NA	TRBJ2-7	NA	TGTGCCAGCAGTTACTCGCTCTTACTAGTCTACGAGCAGTACTTC	CASSYSLLLVYEQYF
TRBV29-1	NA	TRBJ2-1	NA	TGCAGCGTAGAAGGGTCCTTCTTGAGGTACAATGAGCAGTTCTTC	CSVEGSFLRYNEQFF
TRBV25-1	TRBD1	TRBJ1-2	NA	TGTGCCAGCAGTGAACGTTTGACAGGGAAAGGCTACACCTTC	CASSERLTGKGYTF
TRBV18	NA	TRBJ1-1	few	TGTGCCAGCCGAGACTCCGCCACCACTGAAGCTTTCTTT	CASRDSATTEAFF
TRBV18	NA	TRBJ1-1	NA	TGTGCCAGCTCACCAGAGTGGCAGGGCAGTTCTGAAGCTTTCTTT	CASSPEWQGSSEAFF
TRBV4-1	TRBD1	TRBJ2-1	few	TGCGCCAGCAGCCAAGAAGCACCCTGGGGTGGGACAGGAAATGAGCAGTTCTTC	CASSQEAPWGGTGNEQFF